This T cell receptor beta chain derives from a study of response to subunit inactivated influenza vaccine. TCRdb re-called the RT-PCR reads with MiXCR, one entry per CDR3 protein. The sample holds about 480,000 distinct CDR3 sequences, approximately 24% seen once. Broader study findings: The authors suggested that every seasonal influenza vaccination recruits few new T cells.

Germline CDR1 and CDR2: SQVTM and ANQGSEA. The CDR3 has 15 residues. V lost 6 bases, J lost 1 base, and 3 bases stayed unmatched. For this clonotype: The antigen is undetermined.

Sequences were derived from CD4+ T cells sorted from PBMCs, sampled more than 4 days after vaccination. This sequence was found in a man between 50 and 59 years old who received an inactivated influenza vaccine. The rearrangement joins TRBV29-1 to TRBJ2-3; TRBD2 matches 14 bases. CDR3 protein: CSVSTSGGGTDTQYF. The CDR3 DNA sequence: TGCAGCGTCTCGACTAGCGGGGGGGGCACAGATACGCAGTATTTT.